Below are 6 T cell receptor beta chains sequenced from a single sample in a study of graft-versus-host responses after intestinal transplantation. TCRdb's copy holds only in-frame clones and misses some; the assay was immunoSEQ multiplex PCR. This repertoire shows fewer than 75,000 clones, around nine tenths found once; its top ten account for less than 2%. The sample was PBMCs, taken 26 days after transplant. These TCRs come from a human patient who received an intestinal transplant, so some T cells may come from the graft donor.

The count of this clone is one. The genes are TRBV18 and TRBJ2-1; 11 nucleotides agree with TRBD1. The germline V gene has CDR1 KGHSH and CDR2 LQKENI. The CDR3 runs to 17 residues. V gave up 4 bases and J gave up 1 base; unmatched junction bases: 6. This CDR3 is CASSLGQGALSYNEQFF. DNA of the CDR3: TGTGCCAGCTCACTTGGACAGGGGGCCCTGTCCTACAATGAGCAGTTCTTC.

The chain employs TRBV18 and TRBJ2-1; possible D gene TRBD2, 6 bases. The CDR3 is 12 residues long. V lost 3 bases and J 15 bases, leaving 15 bases between the germline ends. The germline V gene has CDR1 KGHSH and CDR2 LQKENI. CDR3 nucleotides: TGTGCCAGCTCACCTACGGACTACCGTCGGTTCTTC. Encoded protein: CASSPTDYRRFF.

The chain carries TRBV28 and TRBJ2-5, with TRBD1 identical over 8 bases. CDR1 and CDR2 from the germline V gene are MDHEN and SYDVKM. After removal of 7 bases from V and 5 bases from J, the junction contained 6 bases not matched to a gene. The CDR3 contains 13 residues. The CDR3 loop reads CASIRTGQETQYF. CDR3 coding DNA: TGTGCCAGCATTCGGACAGGGCAGGAGACCCAGTACTTC. Supplemented by reference TRBV28 and TRBJ2-5, the full variable domain reads DVKVTQSSRYLVKRTGEKVFLECVQDMDHENMFWYRQDPGLGLRLIYFSYDVKMKEKGDIPEGYSVSREKKERFSLILESASTNQTSMYLCASIRTGQETQYFGPGTRLLVL.

The genes are TRBV6-6 and TRBJ2-7, with unresolved D. V dropped 4 bases and J dropped 9 bases, with 10 bases sitting between them. The CDR3 consists of 11 residues. Germline CDR1 and CDR2: MNHNY and SVGAGI (reference sequence). CDR3 region: CASSLGESQYF. CDR3 coding DNA: TGTGCCAGCAGTTTAGGAGAGTCGCAGTACTTC.

This clone qualifies as medium-sized. The CDR3 spells CASSPRSSGGLYNEQFF. The CDR3 DNA follows: TGTGCCAGCAGCCCTCGAAGTAGCGGGGGGCTCTACAATGAGCAGTTCTTC. The chain couples TRBV13 to TRBJ2-1, with 10 positions matching TRBD2. J lost 3 bases, V lost 5 bases, and 10 bases had no gene match. Germline values: CDR1 PRHDT, CDR2 FYEKMQ (reference sequence). CDR3 length: 17 amino acids.

This clone occurred a few times. The chain employs TRBV6-1 and TRBJ2-7; 8 nucleotides match TRBD2. With V trimmed by 1 base and J by 3 bases, 8 bases remained unmatched. The CDR3 totals 16 residues. Germline values: CDR1 MNHNS, CDR2 SASEGT. The CDR3 here is CASSEGLPLAGYEQYF. CDR3 bases: TGTGCCAGCAGTGAAGGACTGCCCCTAGCGGGCTACGAGCAGTACTTC.